The rows below give T cell receptor beta chains drawn from one sample of a study of OX40 agonist ivuxolimab in advanced cancers. TCRdb's table, derived via immunoSEQ multiplex PCR, lists solely in-frame clones and lacks some. The repertoire has 50,000 to 80,000 clones, about 88% of them found once; the top ten carry around 3%. The sample here was CD4+ or CD8+ T cells sorted from blood, taken in a trial of the OX40 agonist ivuxolimab. These receptor sequences come from an adult with an advanced solid tumor such as melanoma, head and neck, liver or kidney cancer. Both conserved end residues are part of each CDR3. D genes are given only for firm matches. Clone size appears in some rows only: once, few, many, or a class for an expanded clone.

j_call clone_size v_call d_call cdr3_nt cdr3_aa
TRBJ2-7 NA TRBV28 NA TGTGCCAGCAGTCCCCCAGGGTACGAGCAGTACTTC CASSPPGYEQYF
TRBJ2-7 NA TRBV5-1 TRBD1 TGCGCCAGCAGCCACCCGGGACAGGGGTACGAGCAGTACTTC CASSHPGQGYEQYF
TRBJ2-5 NA TRBV2 NA TGTGCCAGCAGCGCCTACCCCAGGGGTGGGGAGACCCAGTACTTC CASSAYPRGGETQYF
TRBJ1-1 NA TRBV18 TRBD1 TGTGCCAGCTCACCCAGACAGGGAATGAACACTGAAGCTTTCTTT CASSPRQGMNTEAFF
TRBJ2-5 NA TRBV29-1 NA TGCAGCGTTGAAACCGCGGGAGAGACCCAGTACTTC CSVETAGETQYF
TRBJ2-7 NA TRBV5-6 TRBD1 TGTGCCAGCAGCCGGTCCGGACAGGGTGCTGGGGAGCAGTACTTC CASSRSGQGAGEQYF
TRBJ2-6 NA TRBV11-1 NA TGTGCCAGCAGCCCGGGGGGCCTAGCAGGGGCCAACGTCCTGACTTTC CASSPGGLAGANVLTF
TRBJ1-5 few TRBV7-8 NA TGTGCCAGCAGCTCCCTCACCAGGGGAGGCAATCAGCCCCAGCATTTT CASSSLTRGGNQPQHF
TRBJ2-5 few TRBV28 NA TGTGCCAGCAGTGCCCCTAATTTGGGAGGGGGGGAGACCCAGTACTTC CASSAPNLGGGETQYF
TRBJ2-7 NA TRBV7-2 TRBD1 TGTGCCAGCAGCGTCCGGGACAGTTCCTACGAGCAGTACTTC CASSVRDSSYEQYF
TRBJ2-5 NA TRBV5-1 NA TGCGCCAGCAGCTTGAGGTCTCTGAGTCAAGAGACCCAGTACTTC CASSLRSLSQETQYF
TRBJ2-2 NA TRBV2 TRBD1 TGTGCCAGCAGTAGACAGGGGGCAGGAACCGGGGAGCTGTTTTTT CASSRQGAGTGELFF
TRBJ2-5 NA TRBV11-2 NA TGTGCCAGCAGCTTAGACGGCGCGGCGGAGACCCAGTACTTC CASSLDGAAETQYF
TRBJ2-1 NA TRBV10-3 TRBD2 TGTGCCATCACCCCGGGACTAGCGGGAGAGGGTGAGCAGTTCTTC CAITPGLAGEGEQFF
TRBJ1-4 NA TRBV9 NA TGTGCCAGCAGCGTAAGGCCCGCCGGGGGCACTAATGAAAAACTGTTTTTT CASSVRPAGGTNEKLFF
TRBJ2-6 NA TRBV27 TRBD1 TGTGCCAGCAGTTTAGAGGGGGCGCGCTCTGGGGCCAACGTCCTGACTTTC CASSLEGARSGANVLTF
TRBJ2-3 NA TRBV5-1 NA TGCGCCAGCAGCCCCGGACGGGGTGGAGATACGCAGTATTTT CASSPGRGGDTQYF
TRBJ2-7 NA TRBV29-1 NA TGCAGCGATTCAGGGGGGAGATACGAGCAGTACTTC CSDSGGRYEQYF
TRBJ1-3 NA TRBV5-1 NA TGCGCCAGCAGCAGTCAGGGTGGGTCTGGAAACACCATATATTTT CASSSQGGSGNTIYF
TRBJ1-1 NA TRBV2 NA TGTGCCAGCAGTGGAGGGACCACTGAAGCTTTCTTT CASSGGTTEAFF
TRBJ2-3 NA TRBV29-1 TRBD2 TGCAGCGTCGGGACTAGCGGGACTCCTCGGGATACGCAGTATTTT CSVGTSGTPRDTQYF
TRBJ2-5 once TRBV18 TRBD1 TGTGCCAGCTCACCAACACAGGGGAGTGAGACCCAGTACTTC CASSPTQGSETQYF
TRBJ1-5 NA TRBV4-2 TRBD1 TGTGCCAGCAGCCAGGAGACAGGGGATAGCAATCAGCCCCAGCATTTT CASSQETGDSNQPQHF
TRBJ1-4 NA TRBV2 NA TGTGCCAGCACTGGATTAAAGGGTGAAAAACTGTTTTTT CASTGLKGEKLFF
TRBJ2-2 NA TRBV7-2 NA TGTGCCAGCAGCTTACTAGGGGGGGCGAACACCGGGGAGCTGTTTTTT CASSLLGGANTGELFF
TRBJ1-5 NA TRBV2 TRBD1 TGTGCCAGCAGTCCCCAGGGGGGCAATCAGCCCCAGCATTTT CASSPQGGNQPQHF
TRBJ1-5 NA TRBV6-5 TRBD1 TGTGCCAGCACCGGACAGGCTAGCAATCAGCCCCAGCATTTT CASTGQASNQPQHF
TRBJ2-1 NA TRBV2 NA TGTGCCAGCAGCGCTAACAGGGTCCATGAGCAGTTCTTC CASSANRVHEQFF
TRBJ2-2 few TRBV5-1 NA TGCGCCAGCAGCTTGCGGGAGACCACCGGGGAGCTGTTTTTT CASSLRETTGELFF
TRBJ2-1 NA TRBV29-1 NA TGCAGCGCCGACCCTCCCCTGCCGGGAGTACGTGAGCAGTTCTTC CSADPPLPGVREQFF
TRBJ2-5 NA TRBV19 TRBD1 TGTGCCAGTAGTACTGGTTGGGACAGGGCTGAGACCCAGTACTTC CASSTGWDRAETQYF
TRBJ1-2 NA TRBV7-3 NA TGTGCCAGCAGCTTAATTGCAGGGAATGGCTACACCTTC CASSLIAGNGYTF
TRBJ1-4 NA TRBV19 NA TGTGCCAGTAGTCTAACGTCGTCGGGGGTCGAAAAACTGTTTTTT CASSLTSSGVEKLFF
TRBJ2-7 NA TRBV2 NA TGTGCCAGCTCGAGGGAACTGGACTACGAGCAGTACTTC CASSRELDYEQYF
TRBJ1-3 NA TRBV7-2 NA TGTGCCAGCCGGGGAGCAGGGGGAAACACCATATATTTT CASRGAGGNTIYF
TRBJ2-3 NA TRBV11-3 NA TGTGCCAGCAGCTTTTCCGGAATCACAGATACGCAGTATTTT CASSFSGITDTQYF
TRBJ2-2 NA TRBV10-3 NA TGTGCCATCAGTACAACAGGGCACACCGGGGAGCTGTTTTTT CAISTTGHTGELFF
TRBJ1-5 once TRBV2 TRBD1 TGTGCCAGCAGTAGGGACAGTCTCAATCAGCCCCAGCATTTT CASSRDSLNQPQHF
TRBJ2-1 NA TRBV18 TRBD2 TGTGCCAGCTCACCACTAGCGGGAACCTACAATGAGCAGTTCTTC CASSPLAGTYNEQFF
TRBJ2-3 NA TRBV5-1 TRBD2 TGCGCCAGCAGTTCAGGGACTAGCGGGTGGGGCACAGATACGCAGTATTTT CASSSGTSGWGTDTQYF
TRBJ1-5 NA TRBV2 NA TGTGCCAGCAGTGGGGGGCAGTTCAATCAGCCCCAGCATTTT CASSGGQFNQPQHF
TRBJ1-1 NA TRBV18 NA TGTGCCAGCTCAGCTTCCACAGGGTTCACTGAAGCTTTCTTT CASSASTGFTEAFF
TRBJ1-2 NA TRBV9 NA TGTGCCAGCAGCGTAGAAGGGGAATGGGGCTACACCTTC CASSVEGEWGYTF
TRBJ1-2 NA TRBV28 NA TGTGCCAGCAGCGTCCCTCAGAATACAGCGTTTAACTATGGCTACACCTTC CASSVPQNTAFNYGYTF
TRBJ2-1 NA TRBV9 NA TGTGCCAGCAGCGTGGCCCCAGGAGGGATCGCGTGGAATGAGCAGTTCTTC CASSVAPGGIAWNEQFF
TRBJ1-2 few TRBV30 NA TGTGCCTGGAGTGTACGAATGAGGGGTGGCTACACCTTC CAWSVRMRGGYTF
TRBJ1-1 NA TRBV7-8 NA TGTGCCAGCAGGGCCGGGCCCCAGAACACTGAAGCTTTCTTT CASRAGPQNTEAFF
TRBJ2-3 few TRBV30 TRBD2 TGTGCCTGGACGACTAGCGGTAGCAACACAGATACGCAGTATTTT CAWTTSGSNTDTQYF
TRBJ2-1 NA TRBV7-2 NA TGTGCCAGCAGCCCCAACGGAGAGCAGTTCTTC CASSPNGEQFF
TRBJ1-1 NA TRBV18 NA TGTGCCAGCTCACAAGGGGGAAACACTGAAGCTTTCTTT CASSQGGNTEAFF
TRBJ2-1 NA TRBV19 TRBD2 TGTGCCAGTAGTATAGAGGGCGGGAGGCGATACAATGAGCAGTTCTTC CASSIEGGRRYNEQFF
TRBJ1-1 NA TRBV5-1 NA TGCGCCAGCACCCTTGGGGCAGTCTTCTCCACTGAAGCTTTCTTT CASTLGAVFSTEAFF
TRBJ2-5 NA TRBV7-7 TRBD2 TGTGCCAGCAGCCGGGGGGGGTTGGAGACCCAGTACTTC CASSRGGLETQYF
TRBJ2-3 once TRBV2 NA TGTGCCAGCAATCGCGGCGAAGGGACAGATACGCAGTATTTT CASNRGEGTDTQYF
TRBJ2-7 NA TRBV7-9 NA TGTGCCAGCAGCTTAGCGCCCAGGGGCGAGCAGTACTTC CASSLAPRGEQYF
TRBJ2-7 NA TRBV6-5 TRBD2 TGTGCCTGCGGACTAGCGGGAACCTACGAGCAGTACTTC CACGLAGTYEQYF
TRBJ2-5 NA TRBV7-2 NA TGTGCCAGCAGCCCCATAGGGGGGGCGTTTGGAGAGACCCAGTACTTC CASSPIGGAFGETQYF
TRBJ2-7 NA TRBV4-1 TRBD2 TGCGCCAGCAGCAAAGGGACTAGCGGGACGGCCTACGAGCAGTACTTC CASSKGTSGTAYEQYF
TRBJ2-2 NA TRBV28 NA TGTGCCAGCAGTTTGACTGCAACCGGGGAGCTGTTTTTT CASSLTATGELFF